This TCR beta chain was found in a study of CD8 T cells in ankylosing spondylitis. Broader study findings: Enrichment of disease-linked clones was reportedly significant in matched ankylosing spondylitis synovial fluid. Relatively rare in peripheral blood, disease-linked clones were also CD8+.

Germline V lookup: CDR1 SGHTA, CDR2 FQGNSA. The CDR3 extends over 16 amino acids. V was pared by 2 bases and J by 2 bases, with 15 bases between. TCRdb re-derived calls from the 5' RACE reads in MiXCR, one entry per CDR3 protein. The sample includes about 240,000 distinct CDR3 sequences, 8% to 9% of them seen just once. There are many counts of this clonotype. Its specificity is not known. The chain carries TRBV7-2 and TRBJ1-1; the D gene is possibly TRBD1 (6 bases). The sequencing input was blood, either unsorted or a sorted T cell fraction (not recorded which). The source is a female donor with ankylosing spondylitis or in good health (not recorded which). CDR3 region: CASSLMQGLFNTEAFF. DNA for the CDR3: TGTGCCAGCAGCTTAATGCAGGGGTTGTTTAACACTGAAGCTTTCTTT.